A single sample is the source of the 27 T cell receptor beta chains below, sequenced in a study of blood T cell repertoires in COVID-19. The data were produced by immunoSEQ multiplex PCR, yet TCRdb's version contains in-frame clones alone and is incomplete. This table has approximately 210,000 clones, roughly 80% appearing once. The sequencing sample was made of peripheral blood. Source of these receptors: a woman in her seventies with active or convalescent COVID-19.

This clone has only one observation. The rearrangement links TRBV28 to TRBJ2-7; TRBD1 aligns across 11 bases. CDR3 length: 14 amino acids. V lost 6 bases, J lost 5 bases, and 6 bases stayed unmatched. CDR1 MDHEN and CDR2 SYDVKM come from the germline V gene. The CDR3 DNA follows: TGTGCCAGCAGCCCCCGGACAGGGGGCAACGAGCAGTACTTC. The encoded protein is CASSPRTGGNEQYF.

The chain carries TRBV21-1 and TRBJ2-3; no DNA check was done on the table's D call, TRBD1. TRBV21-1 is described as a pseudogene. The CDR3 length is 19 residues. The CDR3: CASSKDLGRGQGTTDTQYF. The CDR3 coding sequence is TGTGCCAGCAGCAAAGACCTAGGTAGAGGACAGGGTACCACAGATACGCAGTATTTT.

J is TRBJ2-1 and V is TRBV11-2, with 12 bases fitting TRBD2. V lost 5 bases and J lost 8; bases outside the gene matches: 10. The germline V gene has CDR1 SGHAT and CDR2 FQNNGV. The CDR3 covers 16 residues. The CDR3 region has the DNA TGTGCCAGCAGCGATCCACTAGCGGGGGGCATCGATGAGCAGTTCTTC. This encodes CASSDPLAGGIDEQFF. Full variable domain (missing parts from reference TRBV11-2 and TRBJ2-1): EAGVAQSPRYKIIEKRQSVAFWCNPISGHATLYWYQQILGQGPKLLIQFQNNGVVDDSQLPKDRFSAERLKGVDSTLKIQPAKLEDSAVYLCASSDPLAGGIDEQFFGPGTRLTVL.

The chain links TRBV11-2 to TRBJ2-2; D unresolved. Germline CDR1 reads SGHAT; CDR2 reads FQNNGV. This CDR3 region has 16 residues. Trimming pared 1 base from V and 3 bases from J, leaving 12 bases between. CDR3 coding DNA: TGTGCCAGCAGCTTAGTGGCCTCCGCCGACACCGGGGAGCTGTTTTTT. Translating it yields CASSLVASADTGELFF.

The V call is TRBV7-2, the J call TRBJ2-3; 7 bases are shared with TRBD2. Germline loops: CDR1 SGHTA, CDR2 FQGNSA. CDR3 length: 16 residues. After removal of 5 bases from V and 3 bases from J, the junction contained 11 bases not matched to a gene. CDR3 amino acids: CASSPGLAGETDTQYF. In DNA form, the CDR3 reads TGTGCCAGCAGCCCGGGCTTGGCGGGGGAAACAGATACGCAGTATTTT.

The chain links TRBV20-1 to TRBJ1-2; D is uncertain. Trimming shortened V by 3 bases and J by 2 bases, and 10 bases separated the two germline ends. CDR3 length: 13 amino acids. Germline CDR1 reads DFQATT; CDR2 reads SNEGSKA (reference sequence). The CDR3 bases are TGCAGTGCTAGTGCTCCACAGAACTATGGCTACACCTTC. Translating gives CSASAPQNYGYTF.

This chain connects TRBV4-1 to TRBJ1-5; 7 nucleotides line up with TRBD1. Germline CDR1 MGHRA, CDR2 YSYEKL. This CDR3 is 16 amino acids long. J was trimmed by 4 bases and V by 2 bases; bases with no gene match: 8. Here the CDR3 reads CASSQNPTGQNQPQHF. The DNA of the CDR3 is TGCGCCAGCAGCCAAAACCCGACAGGGCAAAATCAGCCCCAGCATTTT.

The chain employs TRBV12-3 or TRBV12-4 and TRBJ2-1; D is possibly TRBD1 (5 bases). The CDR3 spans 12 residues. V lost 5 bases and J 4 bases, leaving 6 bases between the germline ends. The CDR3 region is CASSPGYNEQFF. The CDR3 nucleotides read TGTGCCAGCAGTCCAGGGTACAATGAGCAGTTCTTC.

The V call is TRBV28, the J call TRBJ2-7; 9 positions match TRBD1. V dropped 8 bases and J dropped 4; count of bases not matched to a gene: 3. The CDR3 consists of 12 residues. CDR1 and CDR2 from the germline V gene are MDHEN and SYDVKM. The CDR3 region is CASRDRVYEQYF. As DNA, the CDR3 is TGTGCCAGCCGGGACAGGGTTTACGAGCAGTACTTC.

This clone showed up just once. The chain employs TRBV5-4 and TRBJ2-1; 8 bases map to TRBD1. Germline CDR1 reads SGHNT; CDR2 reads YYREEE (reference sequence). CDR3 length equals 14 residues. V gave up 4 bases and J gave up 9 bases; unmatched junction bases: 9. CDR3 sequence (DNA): TGTGCCAGCAGCCCTACCGACAGGGGTATTGAGCAGTTCTTC. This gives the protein CASSPTDRGIEQFF. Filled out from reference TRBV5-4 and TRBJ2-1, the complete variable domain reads ETGVTQSPTHLIKTRGQQVTLRCSSQSGHNTVSWYQQALGQGPQFIFQYYREEENGRGNFPPRFSGLQFPNYSSELNVNALELDDSALYLCASSPTDRGIEQFFGPGTRLTVL.

CDR3 sequence reads: CASSLALDRYYGYTF. In nucleotides, the CDR3 is TGTGCCAGCAGCTTAGCGCTTGACAGATACTATGGCTACACCTTC. V usage is TRBV7-9 and J usage is TRBJ1-2; a weak D match, TRBD1 (5 bases). Germline CDR1 and CDR2: SEHNR and FQNEAQ (reference sequence). Trimming shortened V by 0 bases and J by 3 bases, and 11 bases separated the two germline ends. The CDR3 extends over 15 amino acids.

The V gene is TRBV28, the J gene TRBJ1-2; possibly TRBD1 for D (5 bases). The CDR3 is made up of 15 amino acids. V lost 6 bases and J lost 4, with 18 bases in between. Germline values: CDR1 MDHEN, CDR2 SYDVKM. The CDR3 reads CASSQGDSRTYGYTF. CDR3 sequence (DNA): TGTGCCAGCAGCCAAGGGGACTCACGAACCTATGGCTACACCTTC.

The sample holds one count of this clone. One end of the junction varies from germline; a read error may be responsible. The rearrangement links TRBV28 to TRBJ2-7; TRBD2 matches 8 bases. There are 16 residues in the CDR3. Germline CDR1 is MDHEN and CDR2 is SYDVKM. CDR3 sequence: CASSLRTGGPSDEQYF. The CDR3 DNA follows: TGTGCCAGCAGTTTAAGGACGGGAGGGCCCTCCGACGAGCAGTACTTC.

The CDR3 protein is CASSPSYRADTQYF. The CDR3 DNA follows: TGTGCCAGCAGCCCCTCTTATCGGGCAGATACGCAGTATTTT. The gene calls are TRBV3-1 (or the pseudogene TRBV3-2) and TRBJ2-3; D gene unclear. Germline CDR1 is LGHDT and CDR2 is YNNKEL (reference sequence). V dropped 4 bases and J dropped 4 bases, with 12 bases sitting between them. This CDR3 is built from 14 residues.

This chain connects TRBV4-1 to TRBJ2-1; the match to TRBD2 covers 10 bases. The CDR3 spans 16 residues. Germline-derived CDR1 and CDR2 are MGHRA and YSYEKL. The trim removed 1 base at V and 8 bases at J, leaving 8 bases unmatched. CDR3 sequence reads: CASSQGRASGGDEQFF. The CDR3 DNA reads TGCGCCAGCAGCCAAGGTAGGGCTAGCGGGGGTGATGAGCAGTTCTTC.

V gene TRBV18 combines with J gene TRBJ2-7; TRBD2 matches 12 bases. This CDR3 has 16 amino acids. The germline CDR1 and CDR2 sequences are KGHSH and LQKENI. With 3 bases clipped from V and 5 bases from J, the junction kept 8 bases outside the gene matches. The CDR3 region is CASSPQVTSGSHEQYF. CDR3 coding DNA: TGTGCCAGCTCACCCCAAGTGACTAGCGGGAGTCACGAGCAGTACTTC.

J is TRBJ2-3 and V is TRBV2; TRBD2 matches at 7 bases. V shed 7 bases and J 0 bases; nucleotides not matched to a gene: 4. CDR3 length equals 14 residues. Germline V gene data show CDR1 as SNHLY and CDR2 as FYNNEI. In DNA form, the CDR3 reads TGTGCCAGCATGGGGAGGGTTAGCACAGATACGCAGTATTTT. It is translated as CASMGRVSTDTQYF.

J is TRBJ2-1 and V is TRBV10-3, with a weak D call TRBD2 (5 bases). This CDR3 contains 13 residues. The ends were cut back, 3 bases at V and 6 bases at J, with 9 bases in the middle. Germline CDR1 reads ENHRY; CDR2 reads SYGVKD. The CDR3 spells CAISDYRGNEQFF. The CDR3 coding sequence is TGTGCCATCAGTGATTACCGGGGCAATGAGCAGTTCTTC.

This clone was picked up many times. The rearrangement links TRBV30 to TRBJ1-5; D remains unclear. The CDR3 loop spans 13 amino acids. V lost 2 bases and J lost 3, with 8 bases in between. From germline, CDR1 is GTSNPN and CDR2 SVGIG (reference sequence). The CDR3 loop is CAWSTSFNQPQHF. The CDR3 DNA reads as TGTGCCTGGAGTACAAGTTTCAATCAGCCCCAGCATTTT.

The CDR3 nucleotides are TGTGCCAGCAGCCCCGACAGGGGAGAAGCAGATACGCAGTATTTT. Its translation is CASSPDRGEADTQYF. V is TRBV6-5 and J is TRBJ2-3, with 8 nucleotides matching TRBD1. CDR1 is MNHEY and CDR2 is SVGAGI in the germline V gene. This CDR3 comprises 15 residues. The J segment lost 4 bases and the V segment lost 6 bases, leaving 9 bases of the junction unmatched.

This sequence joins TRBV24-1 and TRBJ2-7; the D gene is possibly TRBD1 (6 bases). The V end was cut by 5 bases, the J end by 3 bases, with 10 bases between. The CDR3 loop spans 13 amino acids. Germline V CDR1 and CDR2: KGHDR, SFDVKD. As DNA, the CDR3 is TGTGCCACCAGTGCACAGGGTTTCTACGAGCAGTACTTC. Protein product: CATSAQGFYEQYF.

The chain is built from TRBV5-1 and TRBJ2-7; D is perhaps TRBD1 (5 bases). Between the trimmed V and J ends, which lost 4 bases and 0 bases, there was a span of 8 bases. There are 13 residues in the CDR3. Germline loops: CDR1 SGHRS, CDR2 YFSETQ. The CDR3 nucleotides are TGCGCCAGCAGCGCAAGGGGCTCCTACGAGCAGTACTTC. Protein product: CASSARGSYEQYF.

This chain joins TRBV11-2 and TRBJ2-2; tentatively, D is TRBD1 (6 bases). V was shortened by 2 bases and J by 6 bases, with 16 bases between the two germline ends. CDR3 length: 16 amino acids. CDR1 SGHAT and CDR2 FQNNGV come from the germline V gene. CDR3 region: CASSLLQGPTSGELFF. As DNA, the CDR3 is TGTGCCAGCAGCTTACTTCAGGGGCCCACTTCCGGGGAGCTGTTTTTT. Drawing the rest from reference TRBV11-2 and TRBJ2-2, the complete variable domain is EAGVAQSPRYKIIEKRQSVAFWCNPISGHATLYWYQQILGQGPKLLIQFQNNGVVDDSQLPKDRFSAERLKGVDSTLKIQPAKLEDSAVYLCASSLLQGPTSGELFFGEGSRLTVL.

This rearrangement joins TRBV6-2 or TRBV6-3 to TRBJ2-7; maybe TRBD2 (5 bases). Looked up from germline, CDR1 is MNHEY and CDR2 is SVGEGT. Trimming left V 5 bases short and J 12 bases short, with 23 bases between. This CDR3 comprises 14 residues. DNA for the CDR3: TGTGCCAGCAGTCTGGACGGACTCTTTTCTAGGTGGTACTTC. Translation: CASSLDGLFSRWYF.

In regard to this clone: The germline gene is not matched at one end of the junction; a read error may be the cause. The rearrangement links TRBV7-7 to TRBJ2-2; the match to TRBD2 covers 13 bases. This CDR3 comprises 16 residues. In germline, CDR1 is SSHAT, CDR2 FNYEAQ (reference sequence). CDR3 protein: CASSLTSGRAAGELFF. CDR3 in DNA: TGTGCTAGCAGCTTAACTAGCGGGAGGGCCGCCGGGGAGCTGTTTTTT.

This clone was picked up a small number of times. This CDR3 is CASSWGLAGGPDEQFF. In nucleotides, the CDR3 is TGTGCCAGCAGCTGGGGACTAGCGGGGGGGCCCGATGAGCAGTTCTTC. The rearrangement links TRBV5-6 to TRBJ2-1, with 16 bases fitting TRBD2. CDR3 length: 16 amino acids. Germline V CDR1 and CDR2: SGHDT, YYEEEE. With 3 bases clipped from V and 8 bases from J, the junction kept 5 bases outside the gene matches.

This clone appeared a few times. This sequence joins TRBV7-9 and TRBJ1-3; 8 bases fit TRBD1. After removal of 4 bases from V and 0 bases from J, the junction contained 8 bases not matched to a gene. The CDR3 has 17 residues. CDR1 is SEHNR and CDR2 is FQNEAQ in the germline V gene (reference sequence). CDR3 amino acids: CASSWAGGLFSGNTIYF. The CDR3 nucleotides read TGTGCCAGCAGCTGGGCAGGGGGCCTCTTCTCTGGAAACACCATATATTTT.